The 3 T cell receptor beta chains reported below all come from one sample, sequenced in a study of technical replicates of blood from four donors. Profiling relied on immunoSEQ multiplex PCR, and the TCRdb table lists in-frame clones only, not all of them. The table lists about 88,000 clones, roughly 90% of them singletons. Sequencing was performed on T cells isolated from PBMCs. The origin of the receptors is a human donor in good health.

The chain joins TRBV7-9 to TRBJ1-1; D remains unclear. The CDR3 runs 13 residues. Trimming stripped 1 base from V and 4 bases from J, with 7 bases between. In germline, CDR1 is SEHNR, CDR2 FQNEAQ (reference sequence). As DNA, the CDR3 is TGTGCCAGCAGCTTAGTTTTAATCACTGAAGCTTTCTTT. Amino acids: CASSLVLITEAFF.

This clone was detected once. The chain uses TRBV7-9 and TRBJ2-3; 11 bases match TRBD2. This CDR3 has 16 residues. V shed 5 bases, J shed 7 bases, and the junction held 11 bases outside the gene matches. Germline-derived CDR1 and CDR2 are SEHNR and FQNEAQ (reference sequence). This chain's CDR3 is CASSPRSGGEVNTQYF. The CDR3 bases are TGTGCCAGCAGCCCCCGTAGCGGGGGGGAGGTAAATACGCAGTATTTT. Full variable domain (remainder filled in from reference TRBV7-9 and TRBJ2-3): DTGVSQNPRHKITKRGQNVTFRCDPISEHNRLYWYRQTLGQGPEFLTYFQNEAQLEKSRLLSDRFSAERPKGSFSTLEIQRTEQGDSAMYLCASSPRSGGEVNTQYFGPGTRLTVL.

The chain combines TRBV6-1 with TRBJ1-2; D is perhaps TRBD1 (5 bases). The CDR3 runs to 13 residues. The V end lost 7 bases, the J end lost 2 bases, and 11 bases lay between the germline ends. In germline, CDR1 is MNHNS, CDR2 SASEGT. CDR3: CASKGSGNYGYTF. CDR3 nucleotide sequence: TGTGCCAGCAAAGGGTCAGGGAACTATGGCTACACCTTC.